These 27 T cell receptor beta chains were all obtained from the same sample, sequenced in a study of CD8+CD57+ T cells in acquired aplastic anemia. TCR beta VDJ and CDR3 were profiled, and genomic DNA was the template. TCRdb processed the reads anew with MiXCR; each CDR3 protein has one entry. The table lists some 410,000 distinct CDR3 sequences, about 70% of them singletons. Material: sorted CD4+, CD8+, or CD8+CD57+ T cells (not recorded which) from PBMCs. These receptors came from a human donor in good health, serving as a control.

Comment on this clonotype: Likely a read error: the CDR3 ends without its conserved phenylalanine or tryptophan. This chain connects TRBV9 to TRBJ2-5; D is unclear. The ends were cut back, 4 bases at V and 6 bases at J, with 10 bases in the middle. Germline CDR1 and CDR2: SGDLS and YYNGEE. The CDR3 totals 12 residues. CDR3 DNA sequence: TGTGCCAGCAGCCCCCGCAGGAAGACCCAGTACTCC. This gives the protein CASSPRRKTQYS.

This clonotype has a count of ten or more. The V call is TRBV6-2 or TRBV6-3, the J call TRBJ2-1; 9 nucleotides match TRBD1. Trimming removed 2 bases from V and 8 bases from J; junction bases left unmatched: 4. The germline V gene encodes CDR1 MNHEY and CDR2 SVGEGT. The CDR3 has 14 amino acids. In nucleotides, the CDR3 is TGTGCCAGCAGTTACCGGGACAGGGACGATGAGCAGTTCTTC. It specifies CASSYRDRDDEQFF.

The chain recombines TRBV24-1 with TRBJ2-3, with D tentatively TRBD2 (6 bases). CDR1 is KGHDR and CDR2 is SFDVKD in the germline V gene. The CDR3 has 16 residues. V lost 6 bases, J lost 0 bases, and 15 bases lay in between. CDR3 sequence reads: CATSNRLAGSTDTQYF. DNA for the CDR3: TGTGCCACCAGTAATAGACTTGCGGGAAGCACAGATACGCAGTATTTT.

V gene TRBV25-1 combines with J gene TRBJ2-3, with unresolved D. V dropped 0 bases and J dropped 0 bases, with 4 bases sitting between them. The CDR3 totals 14 residues. Per the germline V gene, CDR1 is MGHDK and CDR2 is SYGVNS. CDR3 DNA sequence: TGTGCCAGCAGTGAATATAGAAGCACAGATACGCAGTATTTT. This translates into CASSEYRSTDTQYF.

Notes on this clonotype: One junction end does not reproduce the germline sequence, and a read error may be involved. Here the CDR3 reads CASSAARGTRGLFF. As DNA, the CDR3 is TGCGCCAGCAGCGCGGCTAGAGGGACCAGGGGGCTGTTCTTT. This chain joins TRBV5-1 and TRBJ2-2; TRBD1 matches at 8 bases. CDR1 is SGHRS and CDR2 is YFSETQ in the germline V gene. CDR3 size: 14 residues.

V gene TRBV6-5 combines with J gene TRBJ2-7; D might be TRBD2 (5 bases). Germline CDR1 and CDR2: MNHEY and SVGAGI. This CDR3 is built from 14 residues. Trimming removed 6 bases from V and 5 bases from J, with 17 bases in between. The CDR3 DNA reads as TGTGCCAGCAGCAGAGACACCGGGAACCACGAGCAGTACTTC. Amino acids: CASSRDTGNHEQYF.

Many counts were recorded for this clonotype. V and J are TRBV3-1 and TRBJ1-2; D is possibly TRBD1 (5 bases). From germline, CDR1 is LGHDT and CDR2 YNNKEL (reference sequence). This CDR3 contains 12 residues. V lost 0 bases to trimming and J lost 8 bases, with 7 bases between them. The CDR3 coding sequence is TGTGCCAGCAGCCAAGATAGGGACGGCTACACCTTC. This encodes CASSQDRDGYTF.

This chain links TRBV20-1 with TRBJ2-5, with D possibly matching TRBD2 (6 bases). Germline CDR1 is DFQATT and CDR2 is SNEGSKA (reference sequence). The CDR3 sequence is 14 residues long. With 5 bases removed from V and 4 bases from J, the gap between germline ends came to 17 bases. CDR3 in amino acids: CSAVHPGDLETQYF. The CDR3 nucleotides read TGCAGTGCTGTACATCCCGGGGACTTAGAGACCCAGTACTTC.

The chain employs TRBV9 and TRBJ1-1; 8 bases are a match to TRBD1. Germline V gene data show CDR1 as SGDLS and CDR2 as YYNGEE. CDR3 length: 15 residues. V lost 5 bases and J lost 12; bases outside the gene matches: 18. The CDR3 DNA reads TGTGCCAGCAGTGAAGGACAGGGCCTCGACAATGAGCCTTTCTTT. It specifies CASSEGQGLDNEPFF.

The chain is built from TRBV7-9 and TRBJ2-5; 7 nucleotides match TRBD1. Looked up from germline, CDR1 is SEHNR and CDR2 is FQNEAQ (reference sequence). The CDR3 totals 13 residues. J gave up 4 bases and V 2 bases, and 1 base lay outside the gene matches. DNA for the CDR3: TGTGCCAGCAGCTTAACAGGGGTAGAGACCCAGTACTTC. Translation: CASSLTGVETQYF.

This clonotype has ten or more counts. The CDR3 DNA reads TGTGCCAGCAGCCAGGACACCTCGCGGGCATACGAGCAGTACTTC. Protein: CASSQDTSRAYEQYF. V and J are TRBV5-5 and TRBJ2-7; the D call may be TRBD1 or TRBD2 (5 bases each). CDR1 and CDR2 (germline): SGHKS, YYEKEE (reference sequence). The CDR3 totals 15 residues. Between the trimmed V and J ends, which lost 4 bases and 4 bases, there was a span of 18 bases.

CDR3 in DNA: TGTGCCACCAGTGATCCCAGGTCGAGGCGGGAAAAACTGTTTTTT. It yields the protein CATSDPRSRREKLFF. The chain couples TRBV24-1 to TRBJ1-4; D is ambiguous. The CDR3 is 15 residues long. Trimming cost V 3 bases and J 8 bases, with 15 bases left between them. Germline values: CDR1 KGHDR, CDR2 SFDVKD.

Ten or more counts support this clonotype. The chain uses TRBV19 and TRBJ1-2, with 7 bases lining up with TRBD1. The length of the CDR3 is 16 residues. The V and J ends lost 7 bases and 0 bases, in that order; junction bases with no gene match: 11. Germline assignment: CDR1 LNHDA and CDR2 SQIVND (reference sequence). The CDR3 spells CASTRDSELTNYGYTF. In DNA form, the CDR3 reads TGTGCCAGTACCCGGGACAGCGAGCTTACTAACTATGGCTACACCTTC. Based on the CDR3 plus reference TRBV19 and TRBJ1-2, the full variable domain is DGGITQSPKYLFRKEGQNVTLSCEQNLNHDAMYWYRQDPGQGLRLIYYSQIVNDFQKGDIAEGYSVSREKKESFPLTVTSAQKNPTAFYLCASTRDSELTNYGYTFGSGTRLTVV.

The V and J genes are TRBV29-1 and TRBJ1-2, with TRBD1 identical over 10 bases. V lost 8 bases and J lost 7; bases outside the gene matches: 10. Germline CDR1 reads SQVTM; CDR2 reads ANQGSEA. This CDR3 has 13 amino acids. CDR3 protein: CSTPRTGGGGYTF. Here the CDR3 DNA reads TGCAGCACCCCGCGGACAGGGGGGGGTGGCTACACCTTC. The whole variable domain, filled in from reference TRBV29-1 and TRBJ1-2, reads SAVISQKPSRDICQRGTSLTIQCQVDSQVTMMFWYRQQPGQSLTLIATANQGSEATYESGFVIDKFPISRPNLTFSTLTVSNMSPEDSSIYLCSTPRTGGGGYTFGSGTRLTVV.

In this sample, this clonotype turned up a few times. The chain links TRBV2 to TRBJ1-6; D possibly corresponds to TRBD1 (5 bases). From germline, CDR1 is SNHLY and CDR2 FYNNEI. V shed 0 bases and J shed 12 bases, with 18 bases lying between them. The CDR3 is 16 residues long. As DNA, the CDR3 is TGTGCCAGCAGTGAAGCGCAAGCAGGGAACATCCGACCCCTCCACTTT. Protein product: CASSEAQAGNIRPLHF.

The chain employs TRBV9 and TRBJ2-1; TRBD2 matches 7 bases. The length of the CDR3 is 14 residues. J lost 12 bases, V lost 0 bases, and 9 bases had no gene match. Germline-derived CDR1 and CDR2 are SGDLS and YYNGEE. DNA for the CDR3: TGTGCCAGCAGCGTAGCTATGGCGGGGGATACGCAGTTCTTC. It is translated as CASSVAMAGDTQFF. Filled out from reference TRBV9 and TRBJ2-1, the complete variable domain reads DSGVTQTPKHLITATGQRVTLRCSPRSGDLSVYWYQQSLDQGLQFLIQYYNGEERAKGNILERFSAQQFPDLHSELNLSSLELGDSALYFCASSVAMAGDTQFFGPGTRLTVL.

In this sample, this clonotype turned up many times. This rearrangement joins TRBV18 to TRBJ1-2; 9 bases are a match to TRBD1. Germline V gene data show CDR1 as KGHSH and CDR2 as LQKENI. Trimming removed 4 bases from V and 6 bases from J; junction bases left unmatched: 6. This CDR3 comprises 14 residues. The CDR3 loop is CASSRAGTGHGYTF. CDR3 in DNA: TGTGCCAGCTCACGTGCAGGGACAGGGCATGGCTACACCTTC.

This clonotype was seen at least ten times. In DNA form, the CDR3 reads TGCGCCAGCAGCGCTAAGGAGGGGGGAACTTTCTACGAGCAGTACTTC. This gives the protein CASSAKEGGTFYEQYF. This chain joins TRBV5-1 and TRBJ2-7; D is tentatively TRBD1 or TRBD2 (6 bases each). V lost 4 bases, J lost 3 bases, and 20 bases lay in between. The V gene's germline CDR1 is SGHRS and CDR2 YFSETQ. This CDR3 is built from 16 residues. Full variable domain (outside the CDR3, taken from reference TRBV5-1 and TRBJ2-7): KAGVTQTPRYLIKTRGQQVTLSCSPISGHRSVSWYQQTPGQGLQFLFEYFSETQRNKGNFPGRFSGRQFSNSRSEMNVSTLELGDSALYLCASSAKEGGTFYEQYFGPGTRLTVT.

This clonotype showed up many times. This chain links TRBV20-1 with TRBJ1-6; D is unclear. With 1 base removed from V and 8 bases from J, the gap between germline ends came to 9 bases. There are 13 residues in the CDR3. The germline V gene encodes CDR1 DFQATT and CDR2 SNEGSKA (reference sequence). CDR3 in DNA: TGCAGTGCTAGAGGTGGGCTAGATTCACCCCTCCACTTT. Translating gives CSARGGLDSPLHF.

The genes are TRBV12-3 or TRBV12-4 and TRBJ1-2, with unresolved D. V dropped 8 bases and J dropped 8 bases, with 21 bases sitting between them. The CDR3 is 14 amino acids. The CDR3 DNA reads TGTGCCAGCGGCCATTCCGGGGTAGTGGGAGGCTACACCTTC. Translating it yields CASGHSGVVGGYTF.

The V call is TRBV15, the J call TRBJ2-6, with D possibly being TRBD1 or TRBD2 (5 bases each). Germline loops: CDR1 LNHNV, CDR2 YYDKDF (reference sequence). Trimming left V 6 bases short and J 11 bases short, with 20 bases between. The CDR3 totals 15 residues. The CDR3 loop reads CATSEDDSGTHVLTF. In DNA, the CDR3 is TGTGCCACCAGTGAAGACGACTCTGGGACCCACGTCCTGACTTTC.

Comments on this clonotype: At one end, the junction sequence differs from germline, possibly due to a read error. This rearrangement joins TRBV2 to TRBJ1-2; D gene unclear. Germline loops: CDR1 SNHLY, CDR2 FYNNEI. The CDR3 runs to 13 residues. The CDR3 protein is CAGSGDAGYGYTF. CDR3 bases: TGTGCCGGCAGCGGAGACGCTGGGTATGGCTACACCTTC.

This rearrangement joins TRBV5-1 to TRBJ1-2; 7 bases agree with TRBD1. The junction had 10 bases not matched to a gene; V was cut back by 4 bases and J by 10 bases. The germline CDR1 and CDR2 sequences are SGHRS and YFSETQ. The CDR3 runs to 13 residues. The CDR3 DNA reads TGCGCCAGCAGCCTCAGGCCAGGGGGGGTCTACACCTTC. Its protein product is CASSLRPGGVYTF.

This clonotype has at least ten counts. The genes are TRBV20-1 and TRBJ1-2, with D possibly matching TRBD1 (5 bases). The CDR3 consists of 14 residues. Trimming cost V 1 base and J 8 bases, with 17 bases left between them. Germline CDR1 DFQATT, CDR2 SNEGSKA (reference sequence). Here the CDR3 reads CSARGGGYGRGYTF. CDR3 in DNA: TGCAGTGCTAGAGGGGGGGGTTATGGGAGGGGCTACACCTTC.

V gene TRBV5-1 combines with J gene TRBJ1-1; 11 bases agree with TRBD1. V gave up 4 bases and J gave up 4 bases; unmatched junction bases: 6. The CDR3 totals 15 residues. The germline CDR1 and CDR2 sequences are SGHRS and YFSETQ. CDR3 DNA: TGCGCCAGCAGCCGGGACAGGGGGTTGGGCACTGAAGCTTTCTTT. It yields the protein CASSRDRGLGTEAFF.

A remark on this clonotype: At one end, the junction sequence differs from germline, possibly due to a read error. V gene TRBV20-1 combines with J gene TRBJ1-5; no firm D call. CDR1 and CDR2 from the germline V gene are DFQATT and SNEGSKA (reference sequence). CDR3 length: 16 amino acids. The CDR3 sequence is CSARTAAAALNQPQHF. The CDR3 coding sequence is TGCAGCGCTAGAACGGCCGCCGCTGCGCTCAATCAGCCCCAGCATTTT.

This clonotype was seen ten or more times. Written as DNA, the CDR3 is TGTGCCAGCAGCTCTTCCGGAGCTCGGGACAGCTATGGCTACACCTTC. It is translated as CASSSSGARDSYGYTF. The chain joins TRBV7-8 to TRBJ1-2; 7 bases fit TRBD1. CDR3 length: 16 residues. The V gene end was trimmed by 4 bases and the J gene end by 4 bases; junction bases not matched to a gene: 12. From germline, CDR1 is SGHVS and CDR2 FQNEAQ.